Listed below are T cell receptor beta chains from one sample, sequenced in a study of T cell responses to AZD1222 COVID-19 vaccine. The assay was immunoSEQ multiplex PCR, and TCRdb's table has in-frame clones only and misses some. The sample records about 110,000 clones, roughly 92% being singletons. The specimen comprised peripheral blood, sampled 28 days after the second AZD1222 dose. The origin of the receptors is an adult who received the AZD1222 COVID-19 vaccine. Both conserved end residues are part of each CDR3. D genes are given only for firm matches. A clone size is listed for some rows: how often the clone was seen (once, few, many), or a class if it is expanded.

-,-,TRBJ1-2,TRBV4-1,CASSQEPSVRAGGYTF,TGCGCCAGCAGCCAAGAGCCGTCTGTTCGGGCGGGTGGCTACACCTTC
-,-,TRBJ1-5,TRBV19,CASNQGVGNQPQHF,TGTGCCAGTAACCAGGGTGTAGGCAATCAGCCCCAGCATTTT
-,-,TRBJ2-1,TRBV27,CASSLGTGLDYNEQFF,TGTGCCAGCAGTTTAGGAACCGGGCTTGACTACAATGAGCAGTTCTTC
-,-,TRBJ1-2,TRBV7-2,CASSQTMGYTF,TGTGCCAGCAGCCAAACAATGGGCTACACCTTC
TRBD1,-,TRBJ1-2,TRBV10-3,CAISESTVPTGGRGYTF,TGTGCCATCAGTGAGTCGACGGTCCCGACAGGGGGCCGTGGCTACACCTTC
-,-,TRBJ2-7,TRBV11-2,CASRPHRPGPYEQYF,TGTGCCAGCAGGCCACACAGGCCGGGTCCCTACGAGCAGTACTTC
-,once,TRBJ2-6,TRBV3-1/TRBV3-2,CASSPREISRANVLTF,TGTGCCAGCAGCCCCCGGGAAATATCTAGGGCCAACGTCCTGACTTTC
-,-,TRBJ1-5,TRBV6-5,CASSLTLWGNQPQHF,TGTGCCAGCAGTTTAACACTATGGGGCAATCAGCCCCAGCATTTT
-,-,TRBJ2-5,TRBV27,CASSRQGSETQYF,TGTGCCAGCAGTCGGCAGGGTTCAGAGACCCAGTACTTC
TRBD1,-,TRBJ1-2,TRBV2,CASSVQGNYGYTF,TGTGCCAGCAGTGTACAGGGGAACTATGGCTACACCTTC
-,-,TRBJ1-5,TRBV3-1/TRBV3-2,CASSHRTVGDSNQPQHF,TGTGCCAGCAGCCACCGGACGGTGGGGGATAGCAATCAGCCCCAGCATTTT
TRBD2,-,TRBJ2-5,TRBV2,CATGLAGETQYF,TGTGCCACCGGACTAGCCGGGGAGACCCAGTACTTC
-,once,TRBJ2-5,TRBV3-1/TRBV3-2,CASSPPRRDYQETQYF,TGTGCCAGCAGCCCCCCCCGGCGGGACTACCAAGAGACCCAGTACTTC
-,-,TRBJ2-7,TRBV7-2,CASSFGGRGGYEQYF,TGTGCCAGCAGCTTTGGAGGCAGGGGAGGCTACGAGCAGTACTTC
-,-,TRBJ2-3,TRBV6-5,CASSSQVPDTQYF,TGTGCCAGCAGTTCCCAGGTGCCAGATACGCAGTATTTT
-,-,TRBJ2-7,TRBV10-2,CASSDPGSGNFGQQYF,TGCGCCAGCAGTGACCCCGGGTCAGGGAACTTCGGGCAGCAGTACTTC